This TCR beta chain was recovered during a study of radiation and T cells in renal cell carcinoma. Method: immunoSEQ multiplex PCR; TCRdb's copy keeps in-frame clones and lacks some. The top ten clones hold around 9.1% of a sample with around 81,000 clones, 85% of them seen once. Points from the study as a whole: Pretreatment tumor biopsies were lacking, so baseline clonotypes are unknown. From baseline, blood top tumor clonotypes peaked at 2 weeks post-radiation.

The CDR3 totals 15 residues. Germline CDR1 is MNHEY and CDR2 is SVGAGI. Trimming removed 2 bases from V and 0 bases from J, with 11 bases in between. For this clone: Its matching antigen is unknown.

Regarding time point: blood 4 weeks post-SBRT, at nephrectomy. As to treatment: 15 Gy SBRT to primary tumor, nephrectomy 4 weeks later. Nephrectomy followed 15 Gy stereotactic body radiation by 4 weeks. Blood was sampled at baseline, 2 weeks and 4 weeks after SBRT. The chain uses TRBV6-5 and TRBJ2-7; tentatively, D is TRBD1 (6 bases). This TCR was sampled from a man over 45 with renal cell carcinoma. The input for sequencing was blood, taken from a patient whose treatment included radiotherapy and nephrectomy. CDR3 nucleotides: TGTGCCAGCAGTTACAGCGAACAGGGCTCCTACGAGCAGTACTTC. Protein: CASSYSEQGSYEQYF.